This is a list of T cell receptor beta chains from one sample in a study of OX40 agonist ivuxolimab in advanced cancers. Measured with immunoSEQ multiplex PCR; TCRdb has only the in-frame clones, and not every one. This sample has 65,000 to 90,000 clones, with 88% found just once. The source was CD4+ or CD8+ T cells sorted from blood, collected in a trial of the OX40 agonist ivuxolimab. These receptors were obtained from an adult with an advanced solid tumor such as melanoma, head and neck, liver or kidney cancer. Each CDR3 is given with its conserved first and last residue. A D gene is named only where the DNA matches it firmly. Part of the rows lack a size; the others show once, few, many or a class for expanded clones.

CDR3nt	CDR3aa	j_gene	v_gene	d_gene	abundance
TGTGCCAGCAGCTTGGATCCGGGAGGGGAGGGGACCCAGTACTTC	CASSLDPGGEGTQYF	TRBJ2-5	TRBV5-5	TRBD2	-
TGTGCCTGTGCCAGGGGCGGCAGCAATCAGCCCCAGCATTTT	CACARGGSNQPQHF	TRBJ1-5	TRBV30	-	-
TGCGCCAGCAGCCAGGGACAGGCTCCGAGGGGCTACACCTTC	CASSQGQAPRGYTF	TRBJ1-2	TRBV5-1	TRBD1	-
TGTGCCAGCAGTTTTTACCTTGAAGCTTTCTTT	CASSFYLEAFF	TRBJ1-1	TRBV28	-	-
TGTGCCAGCATCCCGACTACACCGAACACTGAAGCTTTCTTT	CASIPTTPNTEAFF	TRBJ1-1	TRBV28	-	-
TGCGCCAGCAAAAGCGCGAACACTGAAGCTTTCTTT	CASKSANTEAFF	TRBJ1-1	TRBV5-1	-	few
TGTGCCTGGAGTGTTCGGGGAGGGATCAACGAGCAGTACTTC	CAWSVRGGINEQYF	TRBJ2-7	TRBV30	TRBD2	-
TGTGCCATTGACAGGGGAGGTAGGATGAACACTGAAGCTTTCTTT	CAIDRGGRMNTEAFF	TRBJ1-1	TRBV6-1	TRBD1	-
TGTGCCAGCAGCGCTCAGGGGACGAAAGGGGATACGCAGTATTTT	CASSAQGTKGDTQYF	TRBJ2-3	TRBV4-2	-	once
TGTGCCAGCAGCCAAGATGGCGGGCGGCGGGAGACCCAGTACTTC	CASSQDGGRRETQYF	TRBJ2-5	TRBV4-2	-	-
TGTGCCAGCAGCCAGGGGGGGCAGCAAGAGACCCAGTACTTC	CASSQGGQQETQYF	TRBJ2-5	TRBV11-2	-	-
TGTGCCAGCAGTCCGCGGGAGGGCCGGGAGACCCAGTACTTC	CASSPREGRETQYF	TRBJ2-5	TRBV5-4	TRBD2	-
TGTGCCAGCAGTTCACAGGGGGACAACTATGGCTACACCTTC	CASSSQGDNYGYTF	TRBJ1-2	TRBV2	TRBD1	-
TGTGCCAGCAGCTTAGCTGGGCCCCGGCAATCTGGAAACACCATATATTTT	CASSLAGPRQSGNTIYF	TRBJ1-3	TRBV7-9	-	-
TGCGCCAGCAGCTTGATCCCTCGGGGCTCGGCAACTAATGAAAAACTGTTTTTT	CASSLIPRGSATNEKLFF	TRBJ1-4	TRBV5-1	-	-
TGTGCCAGCAGCCCCCGACTAGCGCAACTCTCTGGGGCCAACGTCCTGACTTTC	CASSPRLAQLSGANVLTF	TRBJ2-6	TRBV11-2	TRBD2	-
TGCGCCAGCAGCCAAGAGGAGGAGAGTGCCCAGTACTTC	CASSQEEESAQYF	TRBJ2-5	TRBV4-1	-	-
TGTGCCAGCTCACCGGGACAGCAAAGCAATCAGCCCCAGCATTTT	CASSPGQQSNQPQHF	TRBJ1-5	TRBV18	TRBD1	once
TGTGCCAGCAGCTTGGGACAGGGGGCTTACTACGAGCAGTACTTC	CASSLGQGAYYEQYF	TRBJ2-7	TRBV11-3	TRBD1	-
TGTGCCAGCAGGCAGGGTCAATATAGCAATCAGCCCCAGCATTTT	CASRQGQYSNQPQHF	TRBJ1-5	TRBV2	-	-
TGTGCCAGCAGTGGATGGGACATGAGCTCTGGAAACACCATATATTTT	CASSGWDMSSGNTIYF	TRBJ1-3	TRBV6-1	-	-
TGTGCCAGCAGCCGACCCGGACCCGGTGAAAAACTGTTTTTT	CASSRPGPGEKLFF	TRBJ1-4	TRBV7-2	-	-
TGTGCCAGCAGTTATGGGTATTATAATGGCTACACCTTC	CASSYGYYNGYTF	TRBJ1-2	TRBV6-6	-	-
TGTGCCAGCAGCAAAGAGGTCGGACCTACAGGAGAGCAGTTCTTC	CASSKEVGPTGEQFF	TRBJ2-1	TRBV21-1	-	-
TGTGCCAGCAGTTATAGTAATCGGGGCTCCTACGAGCAGTACTTC	CASSYSNRGSYEQYF	TRBJ2-7	TRBV6-5	-	-
TGTGCCAGCAGCGTAGCGGCAGGGGGGTACGAGCAGTACTTC	CASSVAAGGYEQYF	TRBJ2-7	TRBV9	-	-
TGCGCCAGCAGCCGGGACGGGGGCACCGGGGAGCTGTTTTTT	CASSRDGGTGELFF	TRBJ2-2	TRBV5-1	-	few
TGTGCCAGCAGTGAAGAGGTTGAGACCCAGTACTTC	CASSEEVETQYF	TRBJ2-5	TRBV2	-	few
TGCAGCGTTCTCGGGCCTCTAGGTAGGGACATTCAGTACTTC	CSVLGPLGRDIQYF	TRBJ2-4	TRBV29-1	-	-
TGTGCCAGCAGTTTAGGGTCGGCGGGAGCCTCTGAGCAGTTCTTC	CASSLGSAGASEQFF	TRBJ2-1	TRBV27	TRBD2	-
TGTGCCAGCAGTGAATTGACAGGGCAACGCGAGCAGTACTTC	CASSELTGQREQYF	TRBJ2-7	TRBV6-1	TRBD1	-
TGCAGCGTTGGAGACGGTTCTACAGGCAATGAGCAGTTCTTC	CSVGDGSTGNEQFF	TRBJ2-1	TRBV29-1	-	-
TGTGCCAGCAGTTTACTAGAACCGTCTACAGGGGTTGAGACCCAGTACTTC	CASSLLEPSTGVETQYF	TRBJ2-5	TRBV27	TRBD1	-
TGTGCCAGTAGGGGCCCTGGAAACACTGAAGCTTTCTTT	CASRGPGNTEAFF	TRBJ1-1	TRBV19	-	-
TGTGCCAGCAGTTACAGGTCAGGGGTGGCGGAGACCCAGTACTTC	CASSYRSGVAETQYF	TRBJ2-5	TRBV6-5	-	-
TGTGCCAGCAGTTTTACGTACAGGGAGCAGTTCTTC	CASSFTYREQFF	TRBJ2-1	TRBV6-6	-	-
TGTGCCAGTAACCCCGGAGGGGCGGGATACCTCGAGCAGTACTTC	CASNPGGAGYLEQYF	TRBJ2-7	TRBV19	-	-
TGTGCCAGCGGATCTATGGACAGGGTAGGGGGCTACACCTTC	CASGSMDRVGGYTF	TRBJ1-2	TRBV27	TRBD1	few
TGTGCCTGGAGTCGACGGAGCAATCAGCCCCAGCATTTT	CAWSRRSNQPQHF	TRBJ1-5	TRBV30	-	-